The text below deals with one TCR beta chain. Its cognate antigen is unknown. The entry originates in a study of CD4 T cells in relation to SARS-CoV-2 and coronaviruses. Clones were sequenced by immunoSEQ multiplex PCR, and TCRdb holds only the in-frame ones, with some missing. The sample includes more than 35,000 clones, around 80% of them seen just once. CDR1 is LNHNV and CDR2 is YYDKDF in the germline V gene (reference sequence). This CDR3 has 14 residues. V was pared by 6 bases and J by 1 base, with 12 bases between. The sample comprised memory CD4+ T cells from PBMCs, cultured in vitro. V gene TRBV15 combines with J gene TRBJ2-5, with D perhaps TRBD2 (5 bases). The clonotype comes from an adult with COVID-19. CDR3 nucleotides: TGTGCCACCAGGTCAGGAGGATTCCAAGAGACCCAGTACTTC. This codes for CATRSGGFQETQYF.